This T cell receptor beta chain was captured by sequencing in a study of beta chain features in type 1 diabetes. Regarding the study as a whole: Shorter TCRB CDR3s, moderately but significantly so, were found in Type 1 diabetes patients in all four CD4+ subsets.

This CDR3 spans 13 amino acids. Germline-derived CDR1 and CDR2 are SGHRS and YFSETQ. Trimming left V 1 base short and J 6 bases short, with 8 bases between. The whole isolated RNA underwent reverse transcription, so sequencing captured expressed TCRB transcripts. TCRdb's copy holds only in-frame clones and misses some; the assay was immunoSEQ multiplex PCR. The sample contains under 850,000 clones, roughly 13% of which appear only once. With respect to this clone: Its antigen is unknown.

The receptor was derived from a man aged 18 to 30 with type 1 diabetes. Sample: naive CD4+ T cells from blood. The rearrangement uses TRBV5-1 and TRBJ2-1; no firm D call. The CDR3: CASSLSALNEQFF. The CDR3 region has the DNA TGCGCCAGCAGCTTGTCGGCCCTCAATGAGCAGTTCTTC.